The rows below give T cell receptor beta chains drawn from one sample of a study of Graves' ophthalmopathy and Graves' hyperthyroidism. TCRdb passed the multiplex PCR reads through MiXCR, listing each CDR3 protein once. The sample holds tens of thousands of distinct CDR3 sequences, 50% to 65% seen once. Material for sequencing was peripheral blood. The origin of the receptors is an adult man with Graves' ophthalmopathy. The CDR3 runs from the conserved cysteine through the conserved F or W. D genes are given only for firm matches. Size tells how often a clone was seen (once, few, many) or the class of an expanded clone, and some rows leave it out.

j_call,v_call,clone_size,d_call,cdr3_aa,cdr3_nt
TRBJ2-5,TRBV5-1,many,.,CASSWGEGPGETQYF,TGCGCCAGCAGCTGGGGGGAAGGGCCCGGGGAGACCCAGTACTTC
TRBJ1-5,TRBV7-9,.,.,CASSFGVGNQPQHF,TGTGCCAGCAGCTTCGGGGTCGGCAATCAGCCCCAGCATTTT
TRBJ2-5,TRBV20-1,few,.,CSAPGGTRQETQYF,TGCAGTGCTCCTGGGGGGACGCGACAAGAGACCCAGTACTTC
TRBJ2-5,TRBV5-1,once,TRBD1,CASSPDRGETQYF,TGCGCCAGCAGCCCGGACAGGGGGGAGACCCAGTACTTC
TRBJ1-5,TRBV24-1,medium-sized,.,CATQGTGSQPQHF,TGTGCCACCCAAGGAACGGGGAGTCAGCCCCAGCATTTT
TRBJ1-1,TRBV5-1,many,.,CASSLGSGANTEAFF,TGCGCCAGCAGCTTGGGGTCTGGGGCGAACACTGAAGCTTTCTTT
TRBJ1-2,TRBV12-3/TRBV12-4,.,.,CASGQRQVVGYTF,TGTGCCAGCGGGCAAAGACAGGTAGTCGGCTACACCTTC
TRBJ2-5,TRBV2,.,TRBD1,CASGSGQGAQYF,TGTGCCAGCGGATCGGGACAGGGGGCCCAGTACTTC
TRBJ2-1,TRBV7-8,many,TRBD2,CASSPGLAASFNNEQFF,TGTGCCAGCAGCCCAGGACTAGCGGCTTCTTTTAACAATGAGCAGTTCTTC
TRBJ1-2,TRBV19,.,TRBD1,CASSFLGTGGYDYGYTF,TGTGCCAGTAGTTTTCTTGGGACAGGGGGTTACGACTATGGCTACACCTTC
TRBJ1-1,TRBV5-4,many,TRBD1,CASSLGQGVTEAFF,TGTGCCAGCAGCTTGGGACAGGGTGTTACTGAAGCTTTCTTT
TRBJ2-5,TRBV7-8,few,.,CASSYTGETQYF,TGTGCCAGCAGCTACACCGGGGAGACCCAGTACTTC
TRBJ2-5,TRBV12-3/TRBV12-4,many,TRBD2,CASRPGLAGSSQYF,TGTGCCAGCAGACCTGGACTAGCGGGGAGTTCTCAGTACTTC
TRBJ2-7,TRBV9,once,.,CASSVGTRGSQIHEQYF,TGTGCCAGCAGCGTAGGGACTAGGGGGAGCCAGATCCACGAGCAGTACTTC
TRBJ1-2,TRBV5-1,many,.,CASRLDINYGYTF,TGCGCCAGCAGACTAGACATTAACTATGGCTACACCTTC
TRBJ2-1,TRBV5-5,.,TRBD1,CASSLARTGEPYNEQFF,TGTGCCAGCAGCTTGGCCCGGACAGGGGAGCCCTACAATGAGCAGTTCTTC
TRBJ1-1,TRBV20-1,many,.,CSARPTGLPNTEAFF,TGCAGTGCTAGACCGACAGGCCTTCCGAACACTGAAGCTTTCTTT
TRBJ2-7,TRBV14,many,.,CASSHGGGALWEQYF,TGTGCCAGCAGCCACGGCGGAGGGGCCCTTTGGGAGCAGTACTTC
TRBJ2-3,TRBV29-1,few,TRBD1,CSAEDRGGADTQYF,TGCAGCGCTGAAGACAGGGGGGGGGCAGATACGCAGTATTTT
TRBJ2-2,TRBV2,many,TRBD1,CASSEAGGEGRNTGELFF,TGTGCCAGCAGTGAAGCAGGGGGCGAGGGGAGAAACACCGGGGAGCTGTTTTTT
TRBJ2-7,TRBV10-1,once,TRBD1,CASRGGTGDEQYF,TGCGCCAGCAGAGGGGGGACAGGGGACGAGCAGTACTTC
TRBJ2-2,TRBV27,few,.,CASSLGAGVSTGELFF,TGTGCCAGCAGTTTAGGGGCAGGGGTGAGCACCGGGGAGCTGTTTTTT
TRBJ2-7,TRBV2,.,.,CASGLQDLYF,TGTGCCAGCGGATTGCAGGATCTGTACTTC
TRBJ1-2,TRBV10-3,.,.,CAISPLQGTSYTF,TGTGCCATCAGTCCCCTTCAGGGAACGAGCTACACCTTC
TRBJ2-3,TRBV12-3/TRBV12-4,many,.,CASSLIPLASAQDTQYF,TGTGCCAGCAGTTTAATACCGCTCGCTAGCGCCCAAGATACGCAGTATTTT
TRBJ2-3,TRBV10-3,.,TRBD2,CAISVVAGVRDTQYF,TGTGCCATCAGTGTTGTAGCGGGAGTAAGAGATACGCAGTATTTT
TRBJ1-4,TRBV14,.,TRBD1,CASSPTGTGNEKLFF,TGTGCCAGCAGTCCCACCGGGACAGGGAACGAAAAACTGTTTTTT
TRBJ1-1,TRBV5-1,many,TRBD1,CASSLAGTGRMNTEAFF,TGCGCCAGCAGCTTGGCGGGGACAGGACGCATGAACACTGAAGCTTTCTTT
TRBJ1-1,TRBV7-3,once,.,CASSLGPTADTEAFF,TGTGCCAGCAGCTTAGGGCCGACAGCCGACACTGAAGCTTTCTTT
TRBJ1-2,TRBV19,once,.,CASSIGNQETQYYGYTF,TGTGCCAGTAGTATCGGCAACCAAGAGACCCAGTACTATGGCTACACCTTC
TRBJ2-7,TRBV5-1,many,.,CASSFNTGTNEQYF,TGCGCCAGCAGCTTCAATACAGGGACGAACGAGCAGTACTTC
TRBJ2-3,TRBV7-2,many,TRBD1,CASSLATGGAQYF,TGTGCCAGCAGCTTAGCGACAGGGGGGGCGCAGTATTTT